This T cell receptor beta chain appears in the sequencing data of a study of tumor-infiltrating lymphocytes in oesophageal squamous cell carcinoma. From the PCR reads, TCRdb called clonotypes with MiXCR, one entry per CDR3 protein. Here the sample spans roughly 14,000 distinct CDR3 sequences, around 51% being singletons. This CDR3 comprises 14 residues. Germline V gives CDR1 SGHTA, CDR2 FQGNSA. The material sequenced was esophageal tumor tissue. This TCR derives from a female donor with esophageal squamous cell carcinoma. The rearrangement joins TRBV7-2 to TRBJ2-1; the D call may be TRBD1 or TRBD2 (5 bases each). TRBJ2-5 matches the DNA end more closely, so the J call is doubtful. As DNA, the CDR3 is TGTGCCAGCAGTCCTAGGGACGGAAGAGAGACCCAGTACTTC. Amino acids: CASSPRDGRETQYF.